Each of the 29 T cell receptor beta chains below was sequenced from the same sample in a study of post-analysis software for immune sequencing data (dated by TCRdb to 2015 to 2017). Overall study results and their limits: Significantly higher frequencies in patients than in controls were found for about 5 TRBV segments, including TRBV5-6, TRBV5-1 and TRBV20-1.

Libraries were prepared through PCR. The reads were generated on an Illumina HiSeq 2500. To reduce PCR and sequencing biases, unique molecular identifiers were incorporated into the TCR beta cDNA libraries. The public reads were run again by TCRdb, first through fastp at Q25 and then through MiXCR, and only productive beta chains were kept. Merged by CDR3 protein, the rows form single entries marked with the most common genes and DNA. The sample includes about half a million distinct CDR3 sequences, with roughly 45% observed a single time. The ten top clones hold 9.5% to 13% of the sample. No antigens are known for them. The sample consisted of blood. The receptors originated from a girl aged 5-17 years with multiple sclerosis.

The chain links TRBV4-1 to TRBJ2-3, with unresolved D. CDR3 size: 14 residues. Germline CDR1 and CDR2: MGHRA and YSYEKL. V lost 0 bases to trimming and J lost 0 bases, with 4 bases between them. This CDR3 reads CASSQDLSTDTQYF. CDR3 DNA sequence: TGCGCCAGCAGCCAAGATCTGAGCACAGATACGCAGTATTTT.

CDR3 loop: CASSPRSEETQYF. For the CDR3, the DNA is TGTGCCAGCAGCCCTCGAAGTGAAGAGACCCAGTACTTC. This chain connects TRBV7-3 to TRBJ2-5; no clear D. Trimming shortened V by 5 bases and J by 3 bases, and 10 bases separated the two germline ends. The germline V gene has CDR1 SGHTA and CDR2 FQGTGA. The CDR3 contains 13 residues.

The chain carries TRBV28 and TRBJ2-7; possibly TRBD1 for D (5 bases). CDR3 length: 13 residues. V was pared by 7 bases and J by 4 bases, with 14 bases between. In germline, CDR1 is MDHEN, CDR2 SYDVKM. The CDR3 DNA follows: TGTGCCAGCACGGCAGGGCGACTGTACGAGCAGTACTTC. The encoded protein is CASTAGRLYEQYF.

This rearrangement joins TRBV6-5 to TRBJ2-7, with 10 bases fitting TRBD2. This CDR3 region has 21 residues. CDR1 is MNHEY, CDR2 SVGAGI, per germline. The J segment lost 2 bases and the V segment lost 4 bases, leaving 23 bases of the junction unmatched. The CDR3 loop reads CASSWQPRASGSIPFTYEQYF. CDR3 sequence (DNA): TGTGCCAGCAGTTGGCAACCCCGGGCTAGCGGGAGTATACCCTTCACCTACGAGCAGTACTTC.

The gene calls are TRBV6-4 and TRBJ1-6, with unresolved D. Per the germline V gene, CDR1 is MRHNA and CDR2 is SNTAGT. Trimming pared 4 bases from V and 8 bases from J, leaving 9 bases between. This CDR3 spans 13 amino acids. The CDR3 coding sequence is TGTGCCAGCAGTGCGGGAGAGTATTCACCCCTCCACTTT. Translation: CASSAGEYSPLHF.

This clonotype was seen a handful of times. The chain couples TRBV4-1 to TRBJ2-7, with a weak D call TRBD1 (6 bases). Per germline, CDR1 MGHRA and CDR2 YSYEKL. The CDR3 covers 15 residues. The V end lost 5 bases, the J end lost 0 bases, and 14 bases lay between the germline ends. CDR3 region: CASSGGKDSSYEQYF. CDR3 DNA: TGCGCCAGCAGCGGAGGAAAGGACAGCTCCTACGAGCAGTACTTC.

V usage is TRBV12-3 or TRBV12-4 and J usage is TRBJ2-7; 7 bases are a match to TRBD2. The junction had 8 bases not matched to a gene; V was cut back by 3 bases and J by 0 bases. The CDR3 length is 16 residues. CDR3 residues: CASSLGGSLSSYEQYF. CDR3 DNA sequence: TGTGCCAGCAGTTTGGGCGGGAGTCTGAGCTCCTACGAGCAGTACTTC.

The chain has TRBV3-1 and TRBJ2-5; 7 nucleotides match TRBD2. Germline values: CDR1 LGHDT, CDR2 YNNKEL (reference sequence). The CDR3 spans 14 residues. The J segment lost 2 bases and the V segment lost 9 bases, leaving 9 bases of the junction unmatched. Written as DNA, the CDR3 is TGTGCCAGTAGTGCGGGGGAGGGACAAGAGACCCAGTACTTC. Protein sequence: CASSAGEGQETQYF.

V gene TRBV11-1 combines with J gene TRBJ2-1, with 9 bases that match TRBD1. This CDR3 is 17 amino acids long. CDR1 is SGHAT, CDR2 FQDESV, per germline (reference sequence). V dropped 1 base and J dropped 0; count of bases not matched to a gene: 4. CDR3 nucleotides: TGTGCCAGCAGCTTAGGGACAGGGGATAGCTCCTACAATGAGCAGTTCTTC. The encoded protein is CASSLGTGDSSYNEQFF.

The rearrangement links TRBV4-1 to TRBJ2-1; the match to TRBD1 covers 11 bases. Looked up from germline, CDR1 is MGHRA and CDR2 is YSYEKL. This CDR3 region has 15 residues. Trimming removed 1 base from V and 10 bases from J; junction bases left unmatched: 6. This CDR3 reads CASSQGTGGFYEQFF. In DNA form, the CDR3 reads TGCGCCAGCAGCCAAGGGACAGGGGGCTTTTACGAGCAGTTCTTC.

This clonotype has just a few counts. This chain joins TRBV20-1 and TRBJ2-4; a weak D match, TRBD2 (6 bases). The CDR3 loop spans 12 amino acids. Germline V gene lookup returns CDR1 DFQATT and CDR2 SNEGSKA (reference sequence). The ends were cut back, 5 bases at V and 9 bases at J, with 14 bases in the middle. CDR3 DNA: TGCAGTGCTTACCGACTAGAAGGCATTCAGTACTTC. This translates into CSAYRLEGIQYF.

The chain carries TRBV5-6 and TRBJ2-7; D may be TRBD1 (6 bases). The CDR3 runs 14 residues. CDR1 is SGHDT, CDR2 YYEEEE, per germline. V was pared by 4 bases and J by 2 bases, with 13 bases between. CDR3 region: CASSRRDTPYEQYF. The CDR3 region has the DNA TGTGCCAGCAGCCGCCGGGACACCCCCTACGAGCAGTACTTC.

A single count supports this clonotype. The chain has TRBV20-1 and TRBJ2-7; D tentatively fits TRBD1 or TRBD2 (5 bases each). CDR3 length: 13 amino acids. From germline, CDR1 is DFQATT and CDR2 SNEGSKA (reference sequence). Trimming cost V 5 bases and J 8 bases, with 19 bases left between them. CDR3: CSAPLTGRLKQYF. The CDR3 bases are TGCAGTGCTCCGCTGACGGGGCGGCTGAAGCAGTACTTC.

In regard to this clonotype: The junction shows a germline mismatch at one end, possibly a read error. The chain is built from TRBV7-9 and TRBJ2-6; D is perhaps TRBD1 (6 bases). Germline assignment: CDR1 SEHNR and CDR2 FQNEAQ (reference sequence). The CDR3 is 13 amino acids. This chain's CDR3 is CASRRLGANVRTF. DNA of the CDR3: TGTGCCAGCAGGCGGCTGGGGGCCAACGTCCGGACTTTC.

This clonotype was seen a few times. CDR3 amino acids: CASSSVGENSPLHF. The CDR3 DNA reads as TGCGCCAGCAGCTCAGTTGGGGAGAATTCACCCCTCCACTTT. The chain recombines TRBV5-1 with TRBJ1-6; D unresolved. The ends were cut back, 3 bases at V and 7 bases at J, with 11 bases in the middle. CDR1 and CDR2 (germline): SGHRS, YFSETQ. The CDR3 sequence is 14 residues long.

This chain uses TRBV20-1 with TRBJ1-1; D not resolved. The ends were cut back, 5 bases at V and 0 bases at J, with 7 bases in the middle. The CDR3 has 12 residues. CDR1 and CDR2 from the germline V gene are DFQATT and SNEGSKA (reference sequence). CDR3 sequence (DNA): TGCAGTGCTTACAGATTGAACACTGAAGCTTTCTTT. Translating it yields CSAYRLNTEAFF.

The chain carries TRBV4-1 and TRBJ2-1; 10 nucleotides align to TRBD2. Trimming at V came to 4 bases and at J to 3 bases, leaving 9 bases not matched to a gene. CDR1 is MGHRA, CDR2 YSYEKL, per germline. This CDR3 has 17 amino acids. The CDR3 DNA reads TGCGCCAGCAGCCCAACGGCTAGCGGGAGCCTCTACAATGAGCAGTTCTTC. Encoded protein: CASSPTASGSLYNEQFF.

The V and J genes are TRBV20-1 and TRBJ2-1, with TRBD2 identical over 14 bases. V shed 1 base, J shed 3 bases, and the junction held 8 bases outside the gene matches. Germline loops: CDR1 DFQATT, CDR2 SNEGSKA (reference sequence). The CDR3 has 18 amino acids. The CDR3 DNA reads TGCAGTGCTAGAGTCGGGGGACTAGCGGGAGCCATCTACAATGAGCAGTTCTTC. Translating gives CSARVGGLAGAIYNEQFF.

Written as DNA, the CDR3 is TGCGCCAGCAGCCAAATAGACACCCTCGGGAATGGCTACACCTTC. Protein product: CASSQIDTLGNGYTF. This chain links TRBV4-1 with TRBJ1-2; D not certain. V was cut by 2 bases and J by 6 bases, with 16 bases left in between. Germline V gene sequence: CDR1 MGHRA, CDR2 YSYEKL. CDR3 size: 15 residues.

V is TRBV13 and J is TRBJ2-5, with unresolved D. The CDR3 is 12 residues long. V dropped 0 bases and J dropped 9 bases, with 8 bases sitting between them. Looked up from germline, CDR1 is PRHDT and CDR2 is FYEKMQ (reference sequence). CDR3 loop: CASSLGRVPQYF. CDR3 in DNA: TGTGCCAGCAGCTTAGGCCGCGTGCCCCAGTACTTC.

This rearrangement joins TRBV5-1 to TRBJ2-2; 10 bases agree with TRBD1. V dropped 2 bases and J dropped 4; count of bases not matched to a gene: 11. Germline V gene lookup returns CDR1 SGHRS and CDR2 YFSETQ. This CDR3 is built from 18 residues. For the CDR3, the DNA is TGCGCCAGCAGCTTAGGCCTTCCGGGACAGGGGTCCACCGGGGAGCTGTTTTTT. Residues: CASSLGLPGQGSTGELFF. The variable domain in full, with the rest retrieved from reference TRBV5-1 and TRBJ2-2, is KAGVTQTPRYLIKTRGQQVTLSCSPISGHRSVSWYQQTPGQGLQFLFEYFSETQRNKGNFPGRFSGRQFSNSRSEMNVSTLELGDSALYLCASSLGLPGQGSTGELFFGEGSRLTVL.

The chain employs TRBV20-1 and TRBJ2-1; D tentatively reads TRBD1 or TRBD2 (6 bases each). The CDR3 extends over 12 amino acids. Germline CDR1 reads DFQATT; CDR2 reads SNEGSKA (reference sequence). Trimming cost V 3 bases and J 9 bases, with 12 bases left between them. CDR3 DNA: TGCAGTGCTAGGGGGGGCACTTTTGAGCAGTTCTTC. Amino acid sequence: CSARGGTFEQFF.

This clonotype was seen more than once but under ten times. The chain recombines TRBV7-9 with TRBJ2-1, with D perhaps matching TRBD2 (6 bases). CDR1 SEHNR and CDR2 FQNEAQ come from the germline V gene (reference sequence). V shed 5 bases and J shed 14 bases, with 19 bases lying between them. The CDR3 length is 13 residues. CDR3 in amino acids: CASSLGGTGLKFF. The CDR3 DNA reads as TGTGCCAGCAGCCTAGGCGGGACTGGACTGAAGTTCTTC.

A few counts support this clonotype. The chain combines TRBV7-2 with TRBJ2-7; 7 bases align to TRBD1. V lost 5 bases and J lost 1; bases outside the gene matches: 11. CDR3 length equals 16 residues. Germline assignment: CDR1 SGHTA and CDR2 FQGNSA. The CDR3 spells CASSAETGFLSYEQYF. CDR3 in DNA: TGTGCCAGCAGCGCCGAGACAGGGTTTCTATCCTACGAGCAGTACTTC.

As concerns this clonotype: As the CDR3 is not closed by the conserved phenylalanine or tryptophan, this likely results from a read error. The chain couples TRBV7-9 to TRBJ1-6, with 7 bases that match TRBD1. V dropped 4 bases and J dropped 10; count of bases not matched to a gene: 10. This CDR3 is 15 amino acids long. Germline-derived CDR1 and CDR2 are SEHNR and FQNEAQ (reference sequence). The CDR3 coding sequence is TGTGCCAGCAGCTCCCCGACAGGGTGGGGATCACCCCTCCACTTG. The encoded protein is CASSSPTGWGSPLHL.

This rearrangement joins TRBV6-5 to TRBJ2-7; weak D call: TRBD2 (5 bases). The CDR3 has 15 residues. V shed 2 bases and J shed 0 bases, with 11 bases lying between them. Germline CDR1 is MNHEY and CDR2 is SVGAGI. The CDR3 DNA is TGTGCCAGCAGTTACGCGGACCGGGACTCCTACGAGCAGTACTTC. This codes for CASSYADRDSYEQYF.

This clonotype was seen a handful of times. The rearrangement links TRBV10-1 to TRBJ2-3, with TRBD2 identical over 7 bases. The CDR3 consists of 17 residues. In germline, CDR1 is WNHNN, CDR2 SYGVQD (reference sequence). Losses at the gene ends were 0 bases for V and 3 bases for J; bases not matched to a gene: 9. The CDR3 sequence: CASSESLGGSGTDTQYF. DNA of the CDR3: TGCGCCAGCAGTGAGTCACTGGGAGGGAGTGGTACAGATACGCAGTATTTT.

This clonotype was picked up a small number of times. The chain recombines TRBV7-2 with TRBJ2-7; D is perhaps TRBD1 (6 bases). Germline CDR1 and CDR2: SGHTA and FQGNSA. This CDR3 contains 14 residues. Deletions cut 3 bases from V and 1 base from J, with 10 bases between. CDR3 nucleotides: TGTGCCAGCAGCTTCGGACAGACTTCCTACGAGCAGTACTTC. This translates into CASSFGQTSYEQYF. Full variable domain (missing parts from reference TRBV7-2 and TRBJ2-7): GAGVSQSPSNKVTEKGKDVELRCDPISGHTALYWYRQSLGQGLEFLIYFQGNSAPDKSGLPSDRFSAERTGGSVSTLTIQRTQQEDSAVYLCASSFGQTSYEQYFGPGTRLTVT.

The rearrangement uses TRBV6-6 and TRBJ2-7, with 12 bases that match TRBD2. The CDR3 is made up of 16 amino acids. Germline loops: CDR1 MNHNY, CDR2 SVGAGI (reference sequence). Germline trimming cut 4 bases from V and 0 bases from J; bases unmatched to any gene: 4. The CDR3 sequence: CASSSAGLAGSYEQYF. CDR3 coding DNA: TGTGCCAGCAGTTCTGCGGGACTAGCGGGCTCCTACGAGCAGTACTTC.